This T cell receptor beta chain was recovered during a study of T cell responses to AZD1222 COVID-19 vaccine. General study findings and limits: Repertoires were obtained only post-peak T cell response. There were vaccine-associated CD4 TCRs across spike, dominant at 160-218 and 743-854.

The table came from immunoSEQ multiplex PCR; TCRdb's copy has only in-frame clones and leaves some out. The table lists 70,000 to 95,000 clones, roughly 90% of them singletons. In germline, CDR1 is SQVTM, CDR2 ANQGSEA. Trimming stripped 5 bases from V and 5 bases from J, with 12 bases between. The CDR3 is 12 amino acids. With regard to this clone: Antigen specificity is unknown.

Both about-4-week and about-12-week second-dose recipients were combined. The specimen comprised peripheral blood, sampled 28 days after the second AZD1222 dose. This chain joins TRBV29-1 and TRBJ1-2, with unresolved D. This sequence originates from an adult who received the AZD1222 COVID-19 vaccine. The CDR3 is CSVRPGLYGYTF. CDR3 sequence (DNA): TGCAGCGTTCGACCAGGACTTTATGGCTACACCTTC.